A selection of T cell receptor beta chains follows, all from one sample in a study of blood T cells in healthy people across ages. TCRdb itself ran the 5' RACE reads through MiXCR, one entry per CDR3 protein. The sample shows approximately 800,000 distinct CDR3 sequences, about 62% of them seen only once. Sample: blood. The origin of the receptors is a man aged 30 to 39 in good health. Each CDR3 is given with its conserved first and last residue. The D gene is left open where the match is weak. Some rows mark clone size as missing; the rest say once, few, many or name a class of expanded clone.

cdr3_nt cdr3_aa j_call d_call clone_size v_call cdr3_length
TGTGCCAGCAGTGACTCTACGCAGTATTTT CASSDSTQYF TRBJ2-3 . . TRBV25-1 10
TGTGCCAGCAGCCAAGGTTTGGCGGGGCCCTCCTACGAGCAGTACTTC CASSQGLAGPSYEQYF TRBJ2-7 . few TRBV4-2 16
TGTGCCAGCAGACCCGGGACTATAAGTGAAAAACTGTTTTTT CASRPGTISEKLFF TRBJ1-4 . . TRBV6-6 14
TGTGCCAGCAGTTGGACCTTCCTCGAGCAGTACTTC CASSWTFLEQYF TRBJ2-7 . . TRBV12-3/TRBV12-4 12
TGTGCCACCAGCAGGGACAAGGGGACAAATCAGCCCCAGCATTTT CATSRDKGTNQPQHF TRBJ1-5 . . TRBV15 15
TGTGCCAGCAGCCCGACAGTGCGGGGTCAGCCCCAGCATTTT CASSPTVRGQPQHF TRBJ1-5 . few TRBV12-3/TRBV12-4 14
TGTGCCACCAGTGCGAGGGCCTCGTACAATGAGCAGTTCTTC CATSARASYNEQFF TRBJ2-1 . few TRBV24-1 14
TGCAGTGCTAGACACCGGGCGGAAGAGACCCAGTACTTC CSARHRAEETQYF TRBJ2-5 . . TRBV20-1 13
TGTGCCAGCAGCCCCTTGACTCTGGGGCAAAGCACAGATACGCAGTATTTT CASSPLTLGQSTDTQYF TRBJ2-3 . once TRBV7-3 17
TGTGCCAGCAGATTGAGCGCAGATACGCAGTATTTT CASRLSADTQYF TRBJ2-3 . . TRBV12-3/TRBV12-4 12
TGCGCCAGCAGCCTAATGACAGGGGTTATGGGAGATACGCAGTATTTT CASSLMTGVMGDTQYF TRBJ2-3 TRBD1 . TRBV4-3 16
TGTGCCAGCAGCCATTCCGGTTTCGAGCAGTACTTC CASSHSGFEQYF TRBJ2-7 . few TRBV3-1 12
TGTGCCAGCAGCTTAGCGCTAGCGGGGGGGCGTAATACGCAGTATTTT CASSLALAGGRNTQYF TRBJ2-3 TRBD2 . TRBV7-2 16
TGTGCCAGCAGTCTGACTAAGTTGAACGAGCAGTACTTC CASSLTKLNEQYF TRBJ2-7 . . TRBV4-2 13
TGTGCCACCAACCTAGCGGCCCAAGAGACCCAGTACTTC CATNLAAQETQYF TRBJ2-5 TRBD2 . TRBV7-8 13
TGTGCCAGCAGTTCGTCATTTGCCAAAAACATTCAGTACTTC CASSSSFAKNIQYF TRBJ2-4 . few TRBV6-5 14
. CASSEKQYFGYTF TRBJ1-2 . . TRBV25-1 13
TGCGCCAGCAGCCTTGGCTGGCAGGATGAGCAGTTCTTC CASSLGWQDEQFF TRBJ2-1 . . TRBV5-1 13
TGCGCCAGCAGCTTCGGGACAGGGGGGAATGAGCAGTTCTTC CASSFGTGGNEQFF TRBJ2-1 TRBD1 few TRBV27 14
TGTGCCAGCAGCGCCGGACGGACCCTTTTTCCCCCGGGCTACACCTTC CASSAGRTLFPPGYTF TRBJ1-2 . few TRBV5-8 16
TGTGCCAGCAGCTTTCCGGGACAGGGTTCCACTGAAGCTTTCTTT CASSFPGQGSTEAFF TRBJ1-1 TRBD1 . TRBV13 15
TGCGCCAGCAGCCAAGTAGGGCTAGCGGGGGGTAAACCCTACAATGAGCAGTTCTTC CASSQVGLAGGKPYNEQFF TRBJ2-1 TRBD2 . TRBV4-3 19
TGCGCCAGCAGCCAGTCCGGTACAGGGCCTCTAAGGGCTGGCTACACCTTC CASSQSGTGPLRAGYTF TRBJ1-2 . . TRBV4-3 17
TGTGCCAGCAGCTATAGCTTCGGCGTCACAGATACGCAGTATTTT CASSYSFGVTDTQYF TRBJ2-3 . few TRBV7-3 15
TGTGCCAGCAGTTACTACCACTACACCCGCGGGAGCTACGAGCAGTACTTC CASSYYHYTRGSYEQYF TRBJ2-7 TRBD2 once TRBV6-6 17
TGTGCCAGCAGCCCAGAAGGGCCGAACACTGAAGCTTTCTTT CASSPEGPNTEAFF TRBJ1-1 . . TRBV7-3 14
TGTGCCAGCAGTCCCCGGCTTGCTAGCACAGATACGCAGTATTTT CASSPRLASTDTQYF TRBJ2-3 . few TRBV6-5 15
TGTGCCAGCAGCCAAACGGGACAGATCCAAGAGACCCAGTACTTC CASSQTGQIQETQYF TRBJ2-5 TRBD1 . TRBV12-3/TRBV12-4 15
TGCGCCAGCAGCCTACAAGATATGGCGATCTTACAAGAGACCCAGTACTTC CASSLQDMAILQETQYF TRBJ2-5 . . TRBV4-1 17
TGTGCCAGCAGTGTACAGGGTGGAGATACGCAGTATTTT CASSVQGGDTQYF TRBJ2-3 . . TRBV27 13
TGTGCCAGCAGCGTAGCCGGGACAGGGGGCGAGCAGTACTTC CASSVAGTGGEQYF TRBJ2-7 TRBD1 few TRBV9 14
TGTGCCAGCAGTTTCCCGGGACAGGGAACAGATACGCAGTATTTT CASSFPGQGTDTQYF TRBJ2-3 TRBD1 . TRBV6-6 15
TGCAGTGCGGGACTCAGCCGCCGGAGAAACACTGAAGCTTTCTTT CSAGLSRRRNTEAFF TRBJ1-1 . once TRBV20-1 15
TGCAGTGTCTCGGGACAGGAGGCCTACGAGCAGTACTTC CSVSGQEAYEQYF TRBJ2-7 TRBD1 . TRBV20-1 13
TGTGCCAGCAGTCCGGGACAGGGGGCTTATAGCAATCAGCCCCAGCATTTT CASSPGQGAYSNQPQHF TRBJ1-5 TRBD1 . TRBV27 17
TGTGCCAGCAGCTTAAGCTTGGACTCCACGCGGGAGACCCAGTACTTC CASSLSLDSTRETQYF TRBJ2-5 . few TRBV7-2 16
TGTGCCAGCAGCCGGACTAGCGGGGGGGCCGGGGATACGCAGTATTTT CASSRTSGGAGDTQYF TRBJ2-3 TRBD2 . TRBV11-2 16
TGTGCCAGCAGCTCTCTGATAGCGGGGGTTGACTACGAGCAGTACTTC CASSSLIAGVDYEQYF TRBJ2-7 TRBD2 few TRBV7-2 16
TGTGCCAGCAGCCCCCCTAGCGGGGGGTACCAAGAGACCCAGTACTTC CASSPPSGGYQETQYF TRBJ2-5 TRBD2 few TRBV3-1 16
TGCAGTGCTAGTAAACGGGGACAGGGTGCGAGGTGGCAGTACTTC CSASKRGQGARWQYF TRBJ2-7 TRBD1 . TRBV20-1 15
TGTGCCAGCAGTCCCTCAGCTAGCGGGGATCAAGAGACCCAGTACTTC CASSPSASGDQETQYF TRBJ2-5 TRBD2 . TRBV12-3/TRBV12-4 16
TGTGCCAGCAGTTATGCAAGGGTAGCGGGAGGGGACCTAAGCACAGATACGCAGTATTTT CASSYARVAGGDLSTDTQYF TRBJ2-3 TRBD2 once TRBV6-5 20
TGCAGTGCTCCCTCTGGCATCCGGGAGACCCAGTACTTC CSAPSGIRETQYF TRBJ2-5 . . TRBV20-1 13
TGTGCCAGCAGTCTAAACCCTGGTTCACCCCTCCACTTT CASSLNPGSPLHF TRBJ1-6 . . TRBV12-3/TRBV12-4 13
TGTGCCAGCAGCTTAGGTTTTGCAGCTACCCTTATCCAAGAGACCCAGTACTTC CASSLGFAATLIQETQYF TRBJ2-5 . . TRBV7-9 18